A single sample is the source of the 32 T cell receptor beta chains below, sequenced in a study of a mutant IDH1 vaccine in newly diagnosed glioma. Produced via immunoSEQ multiplex PCR; TCRdb's table is partial and in-frame only. The table records tens of thousands of clones, roughly 75% of them present only once. Time point specified: week 47, end of study. Doses comprised 300 ug of mutant IDH1 20-mer peptide each, plus topical imiquimod. For these receptors, no antigen is known. This sample comprised PBMCs, obtained from a glioma patient whose treatment included an IDH1 peptide vaccine. Receptors were obtained from a man aged 50-59 years with glioma.

The chain employs TRBV5-1 and TRBJ2-7; D gene uncertain. The CDR3 is made up of 13 amino acids. Germline assignment: CDR1 SGHRS and CDR2 YFSETQ. Between the trimmed V and J ends, which lost 2 bases and 3 bases, there was a span of 9 bases. In nucleotides, the CDR3 is TGCGCCAGCAGCTTCGGCCAGAGCTACGAGCAGTACTTC. It encodes CASSFGQSYEQYF.

This clone has only one observation. The chain employs TRBV30 and TRBJ1-2; D not resolved. The CDR3 is made up of 14 amino acids. The germline V gene has CDR1 GTSNPN and CDR2 SVGIG (reference sequence). Trimming cost V 2 bases and J 3 bases, with 13 bases left between them. DNA of the CDR3: TGTGCCTGGAGTCCCCGGGCCGAGTACTATGGCTACACCTTC. Translating it yields CAWSPRAEYYGYTF.

The chain carries TRBV6-4 and TRBJ2-1; 12 bases match TRBD2. CDR1 is MRHNA, CDR2 SNTAGT, per germline. The ends lost 7 bases at V and 10 bases at J; junction bases unmatched: 8. This CDR3 comprises 14 residues. The DNA of the CDR3 is TGTGCCAGCATGAAGACTAGCGGGGGACGGGAGCAGTTCTTC. Translated: CASMKTSGGREQFF.

This chain links TRBV19 with TRBJ2-7; 8 bases agree with TRBD1. The V and J ends lost 7 bases and 5 bases, in that order; junction bases with no gene match: 10. CDR3 size: 14 residues. Germline V gene data show CDR1 as LNHDA and CDR2 as SQIVND (reference sequence). The CDR3: CASTPGRGLNEQYF. CDR3 sequence (DNA): TGTGCCAGTACGCCCGGCAGGGGGCTCAACGAGCAGTACTTC.

The chain employs TRBV4-3 and TRBJ1-2, with D possibly being TRBD1 (6 bases). The CDR3 extends over 17 amino acids. Germline values: CDR1 LGHNA, CDR2 YSLEER. Trimming left V 0 bases short and J 6 bases short, with 20 bases between. The CDR3 protein is CASSQDSALQGGHGYTF. The CDR3 DNA reads TGCGCCAGCAGCCAAGATTCCGCCTTACAGGGAGGTCATGGCTACACCTTC.

CDR3 sequence reads: CASSLEGLAAGTQYF. CDR3 sequence (DNA): TGTGCCAGCAGCTTAGAGGGACTAGCAGCTGGGACCCAGTACTTC. The chain employs TRBV7-2 and TRBJ2-5; 9 bases map to TRBD2. J was trimmed by 7 bases and V by 1 base; bases with no gene match: 7. This CDR3 is 15 amino acids long. CDR1 SGHTA and CDR2 FQGNSA come from the germline V gene.

This clone was found a few times. The rearrangement links TRBV27 to TRBJ1-2, with TRBD1 as a possible D gene (5 bases). V shed 5 bases and J shed 2 bases, with 9 bases lying between them. This CDR3 is 13 amino acids long. Germline V lookup: CDR1 MNHEY, CDR2 SMNVEV (reference sequence). The CDR3 coding sequence is TGTGCCAGCAGTCCAGGGCCCAACTATGGCTACACCTTC. Encoded protein: CASSPGPNYGYTF.

This CDR3 reads CASSYSRQGDTEAFF. CDR3 coding DNA: TGTGCCAGCAGTTACTCGCGACAGGGCGACACTGAAGCTTTCTTT. The rearrangement links TRBV6-5 to TRBJ1-1, with 7 bases fitting TRBD1. From germline, CDR1 is MNHEY and CDR2 SVGAGI. This CDR3 has 15 amino acids. V was pared by 0 bases and J by 3 bases, with 4 bases of the junction left unmatched.

The gene calls are TRBV30 and TRBJ2-7, with TRBD2 matching 8 bases. Germline loops: CDR1 GTSNPN, CDR2 SVGIG (reference sequence). V gave up 0 bases and J gave up 7 bases; unmatched junction bases: 14. The CDR3 spans 16 residues. The CDR3 region is CAWSVPGGGNYREQYF. Here the CDR3 DNA reads TGTGCCTGGAGTGTACCTGGCGGGGGGAACTATAGGGAGCAGTACTTC.

This clone appeared once. This chain links TRBV7-8 with TRBJ2-7; D unresolved. The CDR3 extends over 14 amino acids. The V gene's germline CDR1 is SGHVS and CDR2 FQNEAQ. With 3 bases removed from V and 1 base from J, the gap between germline ends came to 10 bases. CDR3 region: CASSFQIGSYEQYF. CDR3 bases: TGTGCCAGCAGCTTCCAGATTGGGTCCTACGAGCAGTACTTC.

This clone has just one count. This rearrangement joins TRBV7-9 to TRBJ1-2; D possibly corresponds to TRBD1 (6 bases). V was pared by 1 base and J by 7 bases, with 19 bases between. This CDR3 has 16 amino acids. From germline, CDR1 is SEHNR and CDR2 FQNEAQ (reference sequence). In nucleotides, the CDR3 is TGTGCCAGCAGCTTAGATTACGACAGGCGCCTTCCTGGCTACACCTTC. Protein sequence: CASSLDYDRRLPGYTF.

This clone was recorded a few times. The V call is TRBV5-1, the J call TRBJ1-4, with D possibly TRBD1 on 5 matching bases. The CDR3 covers 14 residues. Trimming cost V 0 bases and J 7 bases, with 10 bases left between them. The germline V gene has CDR1 SGHRS and CDR2 YFSETQ. CDR3 protein: CASSLGRRGEKLFF. In nucleotides, the CDR3 is TGCGCCAGCAGCTTGGGCCGGAGGGGTGAAAAACTGTTTTTT.

The CDR3 here is CASTDRVDQPQHF. The CDR3 nucleotides are TGTGCCAGCACCGACAGGGTGGACCAGCCCCAGCATTTT. The chain carries TRBV6-5 and TRBJ1-5, with 7 bases aligning to TRBD1. V lost 7 bases, J lost 7 bases, and 7 bases stayed unmatched. The CDR3 length is 13 residues. Germline lookup yields CDR1 MNHEY and CDR2 SVGAGI.

This chain links TRBV27 with TRBJ1-1; D gene uncertain. Looked up from germline, CDR1 is MNHEY and CDR2 is SMNVEV (reference sequence). V gave up 8 bases and J gave up 5 bases, with 6 bases separating them. The CDR3 runs to 10 residues. CDR3: CASGDTEAFF. The CDR3 DNA reads TGTGCCAGCGGGGATACTGAAGCTTTCTTT.

This clone occurred a few times. The chain recombines TRBV9 with TRBJ2-2, with D possibly being TRBD1 (7 bases). The CDR3 contains 17 residues. Germline loops: CDR1 SGDLS, CDR2 YYNGEE. V lost 0 bases to trimming and J lost 4 bases, with 16 bases between them. The CDR3 region is CASSVGQGGGGTGELFF. The CDR3 coding sequence is TGTGCCAGCAGCGTAGGGCAGGGGGGAGGAGGCACCGGGGAGCTGTTTTTT. Full variable domain (rest looked up from reference TRBV9 and TRBJ2-2): DSGVTQTPKHLITATGQRVTLRCSPRSGDLSVYWYQQSLDQGLQFLIQYYNGEERAKGNILERFSAQQFPDLHSELNLSSLELGDSALYFCASSVGQGGGGTGELFFGEGSRLTVL.

The rearrangement joins TRBV30 to TRBJ2-7; a weak D match, TRBD2 (6 bases). V lost 0 bases to trimming and J lost 8 bases, with 11 bases between them. This CDR3 has 12 residues. CDR1 and CDR2 from the germline V gene are GTSNPN and SVGIG (reference sequence). DNA for the CDR3: TGTGCCTGGAGTGTCGGAGGGGTCCAGCAGTACTTC. Amino acid sequence: CAWSVGGVQQYF.

The chain combines TRBV18 with TRBJ1-1; D gene unclear. The germline gives CDR1 KGHSH, CDR2 LQKENI. V was shortened by 1 base and J by 3 bases, with 3 bases between the two germline ends. The CDR3 has 12 residues. The CDR3 sequence is CASSPLDTEAFF. In nucleotides, the CDR3 is TGTGCCAGCTCACCACTGGACACTGAAGCTTTCTTT.

This clone appeared once. This sequence joins TRBV11-1 and TRBJ1-2, with D unclear. V was pared by 5 bases and J by 7 bases, with 17 bases between. Germline V gives CDR1 SGHAT, CDR2 FQDESV (reference sequence). CDR3 length: 14 amino acids. CDR3 coding DNA: TGTGCCAGCAGCCCCCGGAGAGCTTCGGGTGGCTACACCTTC. Protein: CASSPRRASGGYTF.

Notes on this clone: The junction does not match germline at one end; this may be a read error. The chain uses TRBV7-7 and TRBJ2-3; 8 positions match TRBD1. Germline V CDR1 and CDR2: SSHAT, FNYEAQ (reference sequence). The CDR3 is made up of 15 amino acids. The CDR3 nucleotides are TGTGCTAGCAGCCCGAACAGGGGGGTCAGAGATACGCAGTATTTT. Its protein is CASSPNRGVRDTQYF.

This clone has a single count. The V call is TRBV7-2, the J call TRBJ2-1; maybe TRBD2 (7 bases). V lost 5 bases, J lost 7 bases, and 15 bases lay in between. The CDR3 loop spans 14 amino acids. The germline V gene encodes CDR1 SGHTA and CDR2 FQGNSA. DNA for the CDR3: TGTGCCAGCAGCCCCCTTGGGGGGGCGAATGAGCAGTTCTTC. Its protein product is CASSPLGGANEQFF.

The V gene is TRBV4-1, the J gene TRBJ2-7; D is possibly TRBD1 or TRBD2 (5 bases each). Germline V CDR1 and CDR2: MGHRA, YSYEKL. V was shortened by 1 base and J by 5 bases, with 15 bases between the two germline ends. The CDR3 covers 15 residues. The CDR3 DNA is TGCGCCAGCAGCCAAGGGCCCGGGGACGTCGACGAGCAGTACTTC. As protein: CASSQGPGDVDEQYF.

The chain combines TRBV4-2 with TRBJ2-7; the D gene could be TRBD1 or TRBD2 (6 bases each). V gave up 7 bases and J gave up 6 bases, with 16 bases separating them. The CDR3 is 13 residues long. Germline CDR1 and CDR2: LGHNA and YNFKEQ. CDR3 amino acids: CASNPGGPGEQYF. CDR3 bases: TGTGCCAGCAACCCTGGGGGGCCAGGCGAGCAGTACTTC.

The chain uses TRBV6-5 and TRBJ1-2; TRBD1 aligns across 8 bases. Germline V gene sequence: CDR1 MNHEY, CDR2 SVGAGI. Trimming cost V 4 bases and J 2 bases; bases outside gene matches: 6. CDR3 length: 15 amino acids. Written as DNA, the CDR3 is TGTGCCAGCAGTTCCCCCTGGACAGGGAACTATGGCTACACCTTC. Its protein product is CASSSPWTGNYGYTF.

There are a few counts of this clone. V gene TRBV7-8 combines with J gene TRBJ1-5; no reliable D call. The V end lost 8 bases, the J end lost 0 bases, and 11 bases lay between the germline ends. Germline CDR1 reads SGHVS; CDR2 reads FQNEAQ. The CDR3 is 14 amino acids. For the CDR3, the DNA is TGTGCCAGCCGCCTGGGGAGTAGCAATCAGCCCCAGCATTTT. Translation: CASRLGSSNQPQHF.

J is TRBJ1-1 and V is TRBV5-6; the match to TRBD1 covers 7 bases. Trimming at V came to 3 bases and at J to 1 base, leaving 6 bases not matched to a gene. The CDR3 runs 15 residues. Germline V lookup: CDR1 SGHDT, CDR2 YYEEEE. DNA of the CDR3: TGTGCCAGCAGCTCCAGGGGGGCGGGGAACACTGAAGCTTTCTTT. Translating it yields CASSSRGAGNTEAFF.

The genes are TRBV27 and TRBJ1-6, with TRBD1 identical over 10 bases. Germline CDR1 is MNHEY and CDR2 is SMNVEV (reference sequence). V lost 3 bases to trimming and J lost 10 bases; unmatched junction nucleotides: 6. The CDR3 loop spans 15 amino acids. The CDR3 DNA sequence: TGTGCCAGCAGTTTTAGCGGGACAGGGGCATCACCCCTCCACTTT. Its translation: CASSFSGTGASPLHF.

V and J are TRBV6-5 and TRBJ2-7, with a tentative D call TRBD2 (6 bases). The CDR3 is made up of 13 amino acids. The V and J ends lost 7 bases and 4 bases respectively, with 14 bases between them. Germline CDR1 and CDR2: MNHEY and SVGAGI. As DNA, the CDR3 is TGTGCCAGCACCTTTTCGCGGGGTTACGAGCAGTACTTC. This sequence encodes CASTFSRGYEQYF.

This chain connects TRBV10-3 to TRBJ1-5, with D hard to call. Deletions cut 0 bases from V and 0 bases from J, with 9 bases between. The germline V gene encodes CDR1 ENHRY and CDR2 SYGVKD. The CDR3 contains 16 residues. This CDR3 reads CAISESVTTSNQPQHF. Written as DNA, the CDR3 is TGTGCCATCAGTGAGTCCGTGACAACTAGCAATCAGCCCCAGCATTTT.

This clone was seen a handful of times. The chain is built from TRBV7-9 and TRBJ2-1; 7 bases map to TRBD1. J lost 8 bases, V lost 4 bases, and 5 bases had no gene match. From germline, CDR1 is SEHNR and CDR2 FQNEAQ (reference sequence). The CDR3 contains 13 residues. CDR3 sequence (DNA): TGTGCCAGCAGCTCCGACAGGGCCTATGAGCAGTTCTTC. The encoded protein is CASSSDRAYEQFF.

The V gene is TRBV29-1, the J gene TRBJ2-7; maybe TRBD2 (6 bases). This CDR3 has 13 amino acids. Germline V gives CDR1 SQVTM, CDR2 ANQGSEA. V shed 5 bases and J shed 4 bases, with 15 bases lying between them. The CDR3 loop is CSVLRGGSYEQYF. The DNA of the CDR3 is TGCAGCGTTTTGCGGGGTGGGTCGTACGAGCAGTACTTC.

This clone was observed a handful of times. V gene TRBV5-3 combines with J gene TRBJ1-4, with no clear D. TRBV5-3 is annotated as an ORF whose role is uncertain. V lost 1 base, J lost 8 bases, and 15 bases lay in between. This CDR3 contains 15 residues. Here the CDR3 DNA reads TGTGCCAGAAGCTTGTACTTGCGGGGAAGGGAAAAACTGTTTTTT. Amino acids: CARSLYLRGREKLFF.

The chain carries TRBV29-1 and TRBJ2-2; D gene unclear. Germline CDR1 is SQVTM and CDR2 is ANQGSEA. V was shortened by 5 bases and J by 6 bases, with 10 bases between the two germline ends. The CDR3 is 12 amino acids. The CDR3 is CSVNSGAGELFF. CDR3 bases: TGCAGCGTTAACAGTGGCGCCGGGGAGCTGTTTTTT.